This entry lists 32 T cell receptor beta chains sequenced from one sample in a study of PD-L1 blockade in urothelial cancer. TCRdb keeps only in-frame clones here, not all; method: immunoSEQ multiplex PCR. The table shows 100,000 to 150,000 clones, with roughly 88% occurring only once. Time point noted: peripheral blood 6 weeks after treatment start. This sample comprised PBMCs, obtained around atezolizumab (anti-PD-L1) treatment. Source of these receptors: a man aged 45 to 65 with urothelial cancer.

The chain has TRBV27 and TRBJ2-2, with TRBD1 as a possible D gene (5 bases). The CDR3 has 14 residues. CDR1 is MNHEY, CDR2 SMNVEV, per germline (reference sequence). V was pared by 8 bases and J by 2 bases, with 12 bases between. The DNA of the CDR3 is TGTGCCAGCCGACGCGACAGAAACACCGGGGAGCTGTTTTTT. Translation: CASRRDRNTGELFF.

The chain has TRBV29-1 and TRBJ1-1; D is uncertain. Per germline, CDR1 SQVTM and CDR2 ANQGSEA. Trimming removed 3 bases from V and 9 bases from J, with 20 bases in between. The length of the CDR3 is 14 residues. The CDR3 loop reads CSVDSLRPEVQAFF. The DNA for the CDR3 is TGCAGCGTTGATTCTCTTAGGCCGGAGGTTCAAGCTTTCTTT. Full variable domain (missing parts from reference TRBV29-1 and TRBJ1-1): SAVISQKPSRDICQRGTSLTIQCQVDSQVTMMFWYRQQPGQSLTLIATANQGSEATYESGFVIDKFPISRPNLTFSTLTVSNMSPEDSSIYLCSVDSLRPEVQAFFGQGTRLTVV.

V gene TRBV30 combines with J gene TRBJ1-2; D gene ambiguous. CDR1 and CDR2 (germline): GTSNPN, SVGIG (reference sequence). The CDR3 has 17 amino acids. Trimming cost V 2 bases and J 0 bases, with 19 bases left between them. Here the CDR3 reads CAWSQLTIRVPNYGYTF. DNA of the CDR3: TGTGCCTGGAGTCAATTGACCATCCGGGTGCCTAACTATGGCTACACCTTC.

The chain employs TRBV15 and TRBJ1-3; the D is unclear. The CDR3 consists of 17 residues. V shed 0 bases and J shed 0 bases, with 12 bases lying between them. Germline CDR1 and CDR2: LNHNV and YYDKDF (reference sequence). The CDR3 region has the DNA TGTGCCACCAGCAGAGATCGAGGTTTGGGCTCTGGAAACACCATATATTTT. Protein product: CATSRDRGLGSGNTIYF.

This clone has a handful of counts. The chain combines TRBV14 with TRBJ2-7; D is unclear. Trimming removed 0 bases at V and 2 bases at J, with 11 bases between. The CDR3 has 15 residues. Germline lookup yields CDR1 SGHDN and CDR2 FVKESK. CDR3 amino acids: CASSQDNDKTYEQYF. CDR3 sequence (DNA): TGTGCCAGCAGCCAAGATAATGACAAGACCTACGAGCAGTACTTC.

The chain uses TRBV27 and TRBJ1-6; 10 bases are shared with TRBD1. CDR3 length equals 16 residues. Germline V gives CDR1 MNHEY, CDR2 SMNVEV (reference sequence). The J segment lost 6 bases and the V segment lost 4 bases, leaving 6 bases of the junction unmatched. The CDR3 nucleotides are TGTGCCAGCAGTTACGGGGACAGGGGAAGTAATTCACCCCTCCACTTT. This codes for CASSYGDRGSNSPLHF.

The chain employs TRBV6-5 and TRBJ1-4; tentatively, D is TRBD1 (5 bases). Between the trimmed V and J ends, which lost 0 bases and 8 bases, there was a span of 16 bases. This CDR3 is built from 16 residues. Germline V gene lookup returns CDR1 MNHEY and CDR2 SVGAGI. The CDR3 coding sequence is TGTGCCAGCAGTTACTCGGGACTCGGGGTTGGGGAAAAACTGTTTTTT. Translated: CASSYSGLGVGEKLFF.

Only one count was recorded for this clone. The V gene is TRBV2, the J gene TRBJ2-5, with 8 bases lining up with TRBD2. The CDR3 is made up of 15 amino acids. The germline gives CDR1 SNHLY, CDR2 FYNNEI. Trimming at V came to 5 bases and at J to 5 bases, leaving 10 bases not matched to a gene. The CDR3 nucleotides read TGTGCCAGCAGTTCAACTAGCGGAGAGGCGGAGACCCAGTACTTC. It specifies CASSSTSGEAETQYF.

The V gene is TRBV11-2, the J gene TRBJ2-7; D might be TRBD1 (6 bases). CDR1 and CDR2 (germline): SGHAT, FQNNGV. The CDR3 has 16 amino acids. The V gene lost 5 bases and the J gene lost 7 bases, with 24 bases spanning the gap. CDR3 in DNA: TGTGCCAGCAGCCGAGAACCGGGACATGGGGTGGGGGAGCAGTACTTC. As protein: CASSREPGHGVGEQYF.

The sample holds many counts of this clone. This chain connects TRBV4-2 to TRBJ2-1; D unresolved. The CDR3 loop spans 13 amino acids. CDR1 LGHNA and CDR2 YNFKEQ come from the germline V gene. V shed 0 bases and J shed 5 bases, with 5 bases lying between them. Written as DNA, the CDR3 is TGTGCCAGCAGCCAAGATCGGGACAATGAGCAGTTCTTC. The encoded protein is CASSQDRDNEQFF.

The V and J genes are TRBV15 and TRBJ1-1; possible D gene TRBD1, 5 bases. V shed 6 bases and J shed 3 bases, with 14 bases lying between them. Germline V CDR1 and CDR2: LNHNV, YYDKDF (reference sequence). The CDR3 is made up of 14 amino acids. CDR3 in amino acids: CATRVERGYTEAFF. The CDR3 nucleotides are TGTGCCACCAGAGTAGAGCGGGGGTACACTGAAGCTTTCTTT. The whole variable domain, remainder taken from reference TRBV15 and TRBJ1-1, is DAMVIQNPRYQVTQFGKPVTLSCSQTLNHNVMYWYQQKSSQAPKLLFHYYDKDFNNEADTPDNFQSRRPNTSFCFLDIRSPGLGDTAMYLCATRVERGYTEAFFGQGTRLTVV.

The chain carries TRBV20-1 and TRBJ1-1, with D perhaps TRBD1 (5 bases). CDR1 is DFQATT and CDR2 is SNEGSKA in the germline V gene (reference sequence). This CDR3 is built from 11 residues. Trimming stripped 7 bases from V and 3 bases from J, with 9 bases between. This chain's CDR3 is CSGGGDTEAFF. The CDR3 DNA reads TGCAGTGGAGGAGGGGACACTGAAGCTTTCTTT.

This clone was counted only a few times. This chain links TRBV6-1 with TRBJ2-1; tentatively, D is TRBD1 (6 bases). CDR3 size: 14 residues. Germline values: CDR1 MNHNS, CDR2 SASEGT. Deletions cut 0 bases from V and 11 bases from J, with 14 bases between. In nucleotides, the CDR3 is TGTGCCAGCAGTGAAGCTGAACTACAGGGAAAGCAGTTCTTC. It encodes CASSEAELQGKQFF.

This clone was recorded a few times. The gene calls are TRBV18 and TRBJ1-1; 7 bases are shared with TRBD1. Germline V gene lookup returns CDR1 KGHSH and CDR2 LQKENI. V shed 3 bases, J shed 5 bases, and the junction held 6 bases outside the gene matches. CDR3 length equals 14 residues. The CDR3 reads CASSPETTGTEAFF. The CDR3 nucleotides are TGTGCCAGCTCACCTGAAACGACAGGGACTGAAGCTTTCTTT. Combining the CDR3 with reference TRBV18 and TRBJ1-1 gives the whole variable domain NAGVMQNPRHLVRRRGQEARLRCSPMKGHSHVYWYRQLPEEGLKFMVYLQKENIIDESGMPKERFSAEFPKEGPSILRIQQVVRGDSAAYFCASSPETTGTEAFFGQGTRLTVV.

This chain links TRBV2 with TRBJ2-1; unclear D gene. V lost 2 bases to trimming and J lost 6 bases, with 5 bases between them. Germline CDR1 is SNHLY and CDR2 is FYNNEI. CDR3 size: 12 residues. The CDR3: CASSEYPNEQFF. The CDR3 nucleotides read TGTGCCAGCAGTGAATATCCCAATGAGCAGTTCTTC. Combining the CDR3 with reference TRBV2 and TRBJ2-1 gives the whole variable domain EPEVTQTPSHQVTQMGQEVILRCVPISNHLYFYWYRQILGQKVEFLVSFYNNEISEKSEIFDDQFSVERPDGSNFTLKIRSTKLEDSAMYFCASSEYPNEQFFGPGTRLTVL.

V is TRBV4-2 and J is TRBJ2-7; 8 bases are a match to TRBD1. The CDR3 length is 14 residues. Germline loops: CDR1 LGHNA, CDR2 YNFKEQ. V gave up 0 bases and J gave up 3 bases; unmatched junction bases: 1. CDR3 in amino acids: CASSQEQGVYEQYF. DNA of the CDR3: TGTGCCAGCAGCCAAGAACAGGGGGTCTACGAGCAGTACTTC.

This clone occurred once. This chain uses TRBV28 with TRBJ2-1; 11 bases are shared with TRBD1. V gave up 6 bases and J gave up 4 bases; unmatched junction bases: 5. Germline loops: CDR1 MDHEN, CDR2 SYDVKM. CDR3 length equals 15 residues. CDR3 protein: CASSWDRGVYNEQFF. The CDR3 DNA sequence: TGTGCCAGCAGCTGGGACAGGGGGGTTTACAATGAGCAGTTCTTC. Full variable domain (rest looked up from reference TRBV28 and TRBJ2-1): DVKVTQSSRYLVKRTGEKVFLECVQDMDHENMFWYRQDPGLGLRLIYFSYDVKMKEKGDIPEGYSVSREKKERFSLILESASTNQTSMYLCASSWDRGVYNEQFFGPGTRLTVL.

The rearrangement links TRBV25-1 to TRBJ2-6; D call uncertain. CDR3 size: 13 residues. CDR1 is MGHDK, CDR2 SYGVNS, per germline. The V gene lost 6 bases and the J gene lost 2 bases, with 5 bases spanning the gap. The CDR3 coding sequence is TGTGCCAGCAGACTCCCTGGGGCCAACGTCCTGACTTTC. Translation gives CASRLPGANVLTF.

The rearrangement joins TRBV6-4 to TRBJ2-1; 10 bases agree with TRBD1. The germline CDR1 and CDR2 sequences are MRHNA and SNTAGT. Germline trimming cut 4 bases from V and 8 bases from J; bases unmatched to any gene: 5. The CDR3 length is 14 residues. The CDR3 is CASSVTGGGHEQFF. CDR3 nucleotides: TGTGCCAGCAGTGTGACAGGGGGCGGCCATGAGCAGTTCTTC.

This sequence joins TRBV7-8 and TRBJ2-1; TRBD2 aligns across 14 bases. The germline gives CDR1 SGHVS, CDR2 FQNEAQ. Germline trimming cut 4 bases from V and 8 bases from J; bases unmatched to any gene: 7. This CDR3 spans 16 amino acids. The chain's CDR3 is CASSSAGTSGRHEQFF. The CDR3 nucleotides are TGTGCCAGCAGCTCGGCCGGGACTAGCGGGAGACATGAGCAGTTCTTC.

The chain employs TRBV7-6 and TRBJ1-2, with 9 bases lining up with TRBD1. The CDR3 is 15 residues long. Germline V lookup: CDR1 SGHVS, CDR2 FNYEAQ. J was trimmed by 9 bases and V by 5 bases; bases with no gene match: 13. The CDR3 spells CASSLQTGGMDSYTF. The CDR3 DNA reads TGTGCCAGCAGCCTTCAGACAGGGGGTATGGATAGCTACACCTTC.

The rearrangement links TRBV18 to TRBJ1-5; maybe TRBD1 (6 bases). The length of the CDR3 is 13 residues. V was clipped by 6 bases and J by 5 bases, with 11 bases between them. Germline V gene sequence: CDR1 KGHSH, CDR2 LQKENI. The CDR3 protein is CASSRTDDQPQHF. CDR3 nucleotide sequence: TGTGCCAGCTCTCGGACAGATGATCAGCCCCAGCATTTT.

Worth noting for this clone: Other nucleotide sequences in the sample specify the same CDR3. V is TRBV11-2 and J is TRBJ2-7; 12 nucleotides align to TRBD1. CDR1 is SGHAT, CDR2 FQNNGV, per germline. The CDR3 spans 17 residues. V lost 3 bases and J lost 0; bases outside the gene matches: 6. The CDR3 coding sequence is TGTGCCAGCAGCTTGGGGACAGGGGGCCTCAGCTCCTACGAGCAGTACTTC. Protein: CASSLGTGGLSSYEQYF.

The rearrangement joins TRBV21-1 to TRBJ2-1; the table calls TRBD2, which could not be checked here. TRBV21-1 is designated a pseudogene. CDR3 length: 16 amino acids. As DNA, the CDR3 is TGTGCCAGCAGCAATCCCACCCTAGCGGGAAGCAATGAGCAGTTCTTC. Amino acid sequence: CASSNPTLAGSNEQFF.

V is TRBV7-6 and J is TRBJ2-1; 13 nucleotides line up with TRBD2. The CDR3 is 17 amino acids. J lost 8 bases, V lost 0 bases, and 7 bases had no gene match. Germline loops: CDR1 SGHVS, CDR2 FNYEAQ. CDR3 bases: TGTGCCAGCAGCTTAGCCCCGACTAGCGGGAGGACGGATGAGCAGTTCTTC. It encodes CASSLAPTSGRTDEQFF.

In DNA, the CDR3 is TGTGCCAGCACCCTCACTAGCGGAGGGAGCACAGATACGCAGTATTTT. Encoded protein: CASTLTSGGSTDTQYF. The chain couples TRBV28 to TRBJ2-3; 8 positions match TRBD2. CDR1 is MDHEN, CDR2 SYDVKM, per germline. The V segment lost 7 bases and the J segment 0 bases; nucleotides outside the gene matches: 9. This CDR3 has 16 amino acids.

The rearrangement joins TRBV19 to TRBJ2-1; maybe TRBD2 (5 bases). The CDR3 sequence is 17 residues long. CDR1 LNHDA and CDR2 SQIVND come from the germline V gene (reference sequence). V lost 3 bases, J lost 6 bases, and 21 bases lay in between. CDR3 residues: CASSISVAYVRLNEQFF. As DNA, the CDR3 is TGTGCCAGTAGTATCTCGGTAGCGTATGTTCGTCTCAATGAGCAGTTCTTC.

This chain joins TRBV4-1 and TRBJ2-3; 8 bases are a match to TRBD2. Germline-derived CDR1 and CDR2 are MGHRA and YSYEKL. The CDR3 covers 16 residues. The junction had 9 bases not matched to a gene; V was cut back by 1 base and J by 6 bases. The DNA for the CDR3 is TGCGCCAGCAGCCAAGCGGGAGGGAGGGCCGGGGATACGCAGTATTTT. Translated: CASSQAGGRAGDTQYF.

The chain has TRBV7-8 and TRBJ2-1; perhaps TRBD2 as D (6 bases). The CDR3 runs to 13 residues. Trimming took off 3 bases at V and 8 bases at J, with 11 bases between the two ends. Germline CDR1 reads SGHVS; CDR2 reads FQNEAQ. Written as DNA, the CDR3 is TGTGCCAGCAGCTTCGCGGGATCCGATGAGCAGTTCTTC. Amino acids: CASSFAGSDEQFF.

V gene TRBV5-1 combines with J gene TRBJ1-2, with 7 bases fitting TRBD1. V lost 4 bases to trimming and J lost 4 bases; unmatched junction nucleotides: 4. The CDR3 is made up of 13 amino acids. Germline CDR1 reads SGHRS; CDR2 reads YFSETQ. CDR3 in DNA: TGCGCCAGCAGCCAGGGACAGAGCTATGGCTACACCTTC. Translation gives CASSQGQSYGYTF. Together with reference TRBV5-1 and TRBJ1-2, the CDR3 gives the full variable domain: KAGVTQTPRYLIKTRGQQVTLSCSPISGHRSVSWYQQTPGQGLQFLFEYFSETQRNKGNFPGRFSGRQFSNSRSEMNVSTLELGDSALYLCASSQGQSYGYTFGSGTRLTVV.

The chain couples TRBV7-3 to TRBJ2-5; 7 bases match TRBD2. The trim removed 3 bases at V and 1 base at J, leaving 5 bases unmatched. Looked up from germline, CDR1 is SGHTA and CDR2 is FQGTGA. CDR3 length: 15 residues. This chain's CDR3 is CASSLTAGTQETQYF. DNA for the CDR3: TGTGCCAGCAGCTTGACAGCGGGGACCCAAGAGACCCAGTACTTC.

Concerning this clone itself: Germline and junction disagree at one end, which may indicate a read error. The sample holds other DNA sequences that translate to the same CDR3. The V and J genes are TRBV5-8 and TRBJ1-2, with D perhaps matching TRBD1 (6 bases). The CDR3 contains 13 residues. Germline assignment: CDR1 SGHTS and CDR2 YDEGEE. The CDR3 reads CASSFDRTYGYTF. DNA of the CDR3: TGTGCCAGCAGTTTTGACAGGACCTATGGCTATACCTTC. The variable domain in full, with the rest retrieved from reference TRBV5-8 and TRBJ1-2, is EAGVTQSPTHLIKTRGQQATLRCSPISGHTSVYWYQQALGLGLQFLLWYDEGEERNRGNFPPRFSGRQFPNYSSELNVNALELEDSALYLCASSFDRTYGYTFGSGTRLTVV.